A selection of T cell receptor beta chains follows, all from one sample in a study of CD8 T cells in Susac syndrome. TCRdb re-derived calls from the immunoSEQ multiplex PCR reads in MiXCR, one entry per CDR3 protein. The sample consists of about 83,000 distinct CDR3 sequences, 95% to 96% of them appearing once. The sequenced material came from CD8+ T cells from PBMCs. Receptors originate from a human donor with Susac syndrome. Each CDR3 is given with its conserved first and last residue. The D gene is left open where the match is weak. Expanded clones get a size class; other rows say once, few or many, or leave the size out.

TRBV9,TRBD2,NA,TRBJ2-1,TGTGCCAGCAGCGAAGCGGGAGGCTCCTACAATGAGCAGTTCTTC,CASSEAGGSYNEQFF
TRBV9,TRBD1,once,TRBJ1-1,TGTGCCAGCAGCGGTACAGGGGCCCGAGCTTTCTTT,CASSGTGARAFF
TRBV20-1,NA,NA,TRBJ1-5,TGCAGTGCTAGAGATCTCCAGGGAGGAAGCAATCAGCCCCAGCATTTT,CSARDLQGGSNQPQHF
TRBV27,NA,once,TRBJ2-7,TGTGCCAGCAGCGTCCGGGGAGGAGGCTACGAGCAGTACTTC,CASSVRGGGYEQYF
TRBV30,NA,NA,TRBJ2-7,TGTGCCGGACGGGACACCCGCTACGAGCAGTACTTC,CAGRDTRYEQYF
TRBV9,NA,once,TRBJ1-5,TGTGCCAGCAGCGTAGATGGGAGCAATCAGCCCCAGCATTTT,CASSVDGSNQPQHF
TRBV20-1,NA,NA,TRBJ2-1,TGCAGTGCCGATCCGTGGAGCGGTGAGCAGTTCTTC,CSADPWSGEQFF
TRBV28,TRBD1,NA,TRBJ2-5,TGTGCCAGCACCGACAGGGGTCAAGAGACCCAGTACTTC,CASTDRGQETQYF
TRBV5-1,TRBD1,NA,TRBJ1-5,TGCGCCAGCAGCTCGCCCGGACAGGCAAATCAGCCCCAGCATTTT,CASSSPGQANQPQHF
TRBV24-1,TRBD1,NA,TRBJ1-2,TGTGCCACCAGTGATTTGACCTGGGAACAGGGGGTAAGCTCGGACTATGGCTACACCTTC,CATSDLTWEQGVSSDYGYTF
TRBV15,NA,once,TRBJ2-7,TGTGCCACCAGCAGTGCCACCGGGGCCGTCTACGAGCAGTACTTC,CATSSATGAVYEQYF
TRBV3-1,TRBD2,NA,TRBJ2-2,TGTGCCAGCAGCCCGCGGGGGGACACCGGGGAGCTGTTTTTT,CASSPRGDTGELFF
TRBV20-1,NA,once,TRBJ1-5,TGCAGTGCTAGAGTTTGGGGGGCGGGTAACAATCAGCCCCAGCATTTT,CSARVWGAGNNQPQHF
TRBV7-9,NA,NA,TRBJ1-3,TGTGCCAGCAGCTTAGGGAGTAGCTCTGGAAACACCATATATTTT,CASSLGSSSGNTIYF
TRBV28,NA,NA,TRBJ2-1,TGTGCCAGCAGTTTCATAACATCGGGGAGCGGACCCTACAATGAGCAGTTCTTC,CASSFITSGSGPYNEQFF
TRBV7-9,TRBD2,NA,TRBJ2-3,TGTGCCAGCAGCCTCGGGACTAGCCGCGATACGCAGTATTTT,CASSLGTSRDTQYF
TRBV6-4,NA,once,TRBJ2-1,TGTGCCAGCAGTTCCCGGCCTGGCTCCTACAATGAGCAGTTCTTC,CASSSRPGSYNEQFF
TRBV20-1,NA,NA,TRBJ2-5,TGCAGTGCCGGCACCGTTCTCTGGCCCCAGTACTTC,CSAGTVLWPQYF
TRBV29-1,NA,NA,TRBJ1-2,TGCAGCGTCTCGAGGTTGGGTTCCCTTTATGGCTACACCTTC,CSVSRLGSLYGYTF
TRBV28,TRBD2,NA,TRBJ2-3,TGTGCCAGCAGTTTTGGGGCGGGAGGGCCGGAAGATACGCAGTATTTT,CASSFGAGGPEDTQYF
TRBV5-4,TRBD2,NA,TRBJ2-1,TGTGCCAGCAGCGGTGGACTAGCGGGAGCTCATGAGCAGTTCTTC,CASSGGLAGAHEQFF
TRBV9,TRBD2,NA,TRBJ2-1,TGTGCCAGCAGCCCCCCTAGCGGGTACTACAATGAGCAGTTCTTC,CASSPPSGYYNEQFF
TRBV7-2,TRBD1,NA,TRBJ2-7,TGTGCCAGCAGCTTACTGGGGACAGGGTCAACCTACGAGCAGTACTTC,CASSLLGTGSTYEQYF
TRBV4-3,NA,NA,TRBJ2-1,TGCGCCAGCAGCCAAGAGGGACAAACCTACAATGAGCAGTTCTTC,CASSQEGQTYNEQFF
TRBV20-1,NA,NA,TRBJ1-2,TGCAGTGCTTGGCCCTCCTTCGACCTGGGCTACACCTTC,CSAWPSFDLGYTF
TRBV20-1,NA,NA,TRBJ2-5,TGCAGTGCTAGGGAGGGAGGTGGGGAGACCCAGTACTTC,CSAREGGGETQYF
TRBV19,NA,NA,TRBJ2-1,TGTGCCAGTAGTTCCGGGGCCATGTACAATGAGCAGTTCTTC,CASSSGAMYNEQFF
TRBV27,TRBD2,NA,TRBJ2-1,TGTGCCAGCAGCCATAGCGGGAGGGCCGATGAGCAGTTCTTC,CASSHSGRADEQFF
TRBV12-3/TRBV12-4,TRBD1,NA,TRBJ1-6,TGTGCCAGCAGTTTGGCACAGGGGGAGTGGTCACCCCTCCACTTT,CASSLAQGEWSPLHF
TRBV24-1,NA,NA,TRBJ2-6,TGTGCCACCTCGAGCAGACTAATGTCCGGGGCCAACGTCCTGACTTTC,CATSSRLMSGANVLTF
TRBV29-1,NA,NA,TRBJ2-2,TGCAGCGTCCAGGGGGGTAAAGGGAACACCGGGGAGCTGTTTTTT,CSVQGGKGNTGELFF
TRBV19,NA,NA,TRBJ1-5,TGTGCCAGTATGAGGTTCCAGGACCTATCTAGCAATCAGCCCCAGCATTTT,CASMRFQDLSSNQPQHF
TRBV4-1,NA,few,TRBJ2-1,TGCGCCAGCAGCAGCCAGCGGACTTACAATGAGCAGTTCTTC,CASSSQRTYNEQFF
TRBV19,NA,NA,TRBJ2-1,TGTGCCAGTAGTCTGAGCGGAAGCTCCTACAATGAGCAGTTCTTC,CASSLSGSSYNEQFF
TRBV7-8,NA,NA,TRBJ2-7,TGTGCCAGCAGCTCCTCAAATTCAGGAATCTACGAGCAGTACTTC,CASSSSNSGIYEQYF